The 31 T cell receptor beta chains below all came from one sample that was sequenced in a study of T cell changes during pregnancy in multiple sclerosis. Sequenced by immunoSEQ multiplex PCR; TCRdb stores in-frame clones only, minus some. Of around 50,000 clones in the sample, 94% were seen once. The source material was CD8+ T cells from peripheral blood mononuclear cells, sampled in the first trimester of pregnancy. These TCRs come from a female donor with multiple sclerosis, enrolled in a pregnancy study.

This clone showed up just once. This chain joins TRBV9 and TRBJ2-7; tentative D call: TRBD2 (6 bases). CDR3 size: 16 residues. Per germline, CDR1 SGDLS and CDR2 YYNGEE. V was pared by 0 bases and J by 5 bases, with 18 bases between. DNA of the CDR3: TGTGCCAGCAGCGTAGGCCGTAGTTCGTGGGGGGACGAGCAGTACTTC. Protein sequence: CASSVGRSSWGDEQYF. The full variable domain, completed using reference TRBV9 and TRBJ2-7, is DSGVTQTPKHLITATGQRVTLRCSPRSGDLSVYWYQQSLDQGLQFLIQYYNGEERAKGNILERFSAQQFPDLHSELNLSSLELGDSALYFCASSVGRSSWGDEQYFGPGTRLTVT.

This chain uses TRBV27 with TRBJ2-2; 9 positions match TRBD2. The CDR3 is made up of 15 amino acids. The junction had 5 bases not matched to a gene; V was cut back by 3 bases and J by 6 bases. CDR1 and CDR2 from the germline V gene are MNHEY and SMNVEV (reference sequence). The CDR3: CASSFQREEAGELFF. The CDR3 bases are TGTGCCAGCAGTTTCCAGCGGGAGGAGGCCGGGGAGCTGTTTTTT.

This clone was seen once. The CDR3, as DNA: TGTGCCAGCAGCTTAGCGTATGGGCAGGGCGAAGCTTTCTTT. Translated, it gives CASSLAYGQGEAFF. The J gene is TRBJ1-1, the V gene TRBV7-9; tentatively, D is TRBD1 (5 bases). CDR3 length equals 14 residues. Germline CDR1 SEHNR, CDR2 FQNEAQ (reference sequence). V was pared by 0 bases and J by 8 bases, with 13 bases between.

The chain uses TRBV18 and TRBJ2-3; 7 bases match TRBD2. V lost 1 base to trimming and J lost 2 bases; unmatched junction nucleotides: 6. CDR1 and CDR2 from the germline V gene are KGHSH and LQKENI. The CDR3 covers 16 residues. The CDR3 sequence: CASSPLLADPTDTQYF. CDR3 DNA: TGTGCCAGCTCACCACTCCTAGCGGACCCCACAGATACGCAGTATTTT.

The chain couples TRBV19 to TRBJ2-3; 10 bases line up with TRBD2. With 3 bases clipped from V and 3 bases from J, the junction kept 15 bases outside the gene matches. CDR3 length: 19 residues. The germline V gene has CDR1 LNHDA and CDR2 SQIVND (reference sequence). Written as DNA, the CDR3 is TGTGCCAGTAGTATGGCGGGACTAGCGACAGATGTAGAGACAGATACGCAGTATTTT. It encodes CASSMAGLATDVETDTQYF.

This chain connects TRBV7-6 to TRBJ1-2; 8 nucleotides agree with TRBD1. CDR3 length equals 14 residues. The germline V gene has CDR1 SGHVS and CDR2 FNYEAQ. The ends lost 2 bases at V and 3 bases at J; junction bases unmatched: 2. Here the CDR3 reads CASSLLTGDYGYTF. The CDR3 DNA follows: TGTGCCAGCAGCTTACTGACAGGGGACTATGGCTACACCTTC.

This clone was detected only a few times. CDR3 region: CASSWTGGQPQHF. In nucleotides, the CDR3 is TGTGCCAGCAGCTGGACAGGGGGGCAGCCCCAGCATTTT. The J gene is TRBJ1-5, the V gene TRBV6-6, with TRBD1 identical over 10 bases. Germline lookup yields CDR1 MNHNY and CDR2 SVGAGI (reference sequence). The CDR3 is made up of 13 amino acids. Germline trimming cut 6 bases from V and 7 bases from J; bases unmatched to any gene: 3.

This clone has only one observation. The chain combines TRBV7-7 with TRBJ2-2; D is ambiguous. This CDR3 has 15 amino acids. Germline assignment: CDR1 SSHAT and CDR2 FNYEAQ (reference sequence). V gave up 5 bases and J gave up 5 bases, with 15 bases separating them. CDR3 loop: CASSPEVSETGELFF. DNA of the CDR3: TGTGCCAGCAGCCCCGAAGTTAGTGAGACCGGGGAGCTGTTTTTT.

This clone turned up a few times. The rearrangement links TRBV28 to TRBJ2-5; 7 nucleotides match TRBD1. After removal of 5 bases from V and 4 bases from J, the junction contained 4 bases not matched to a gene. The V gene's germline CDR1 is MDHEN and CDR2 SYDVKM. The CDR3 runs 13 residues. Here the CDR3 DNA reads TGTGCCAGCAGTCCGACAGGGAGAGAGACCCAGTACTTC. This gives the protein CASSPTGRETQYF.

The rearrangement links TRBV27 to TRBJ2-3, with 13 bases lining up with TRBD2. Losses at the gene ends were 6 bases for V and 0 bases for J; bases not matched to a gene: 12. The germline gives CDR1 MNHEY, CDR2 SMNVEV (reference sequence). This CDR3 region has 19 residues. CDR3 DNA sequence: TGTGCCAGCAGACCCAAACGGACTAGCGGGGGCCCGAGCACAGATACGCAGTATTTT. This codes for CASRPKRTSGGPSTDTQYF.

The J gene is TRBJ2-1, the V gene TRBV27; 11 nucleotides match TRBD2. From germline, CDR1 is MNHEY and CDR2 SMNVEV (reference sequence). The CDR3 loop spans 15 amino acids. J was trimmed by 5 bases and V by 2 bases; bases with no gene match: 2. CDR3 nucleotide sequence: TGTGCCAGCAGTTTAGTACTAGCGGGGGACAATGAGCAGTTCTTC. Translating it yields CASSLVLAGDNEQFF.

This sequence joins TRBV28 and TRBJ2-7, with 8 bases lining up with TRBD1. The V and J ends lost 6 bases and 2 bases, in that order; junction bases with no gene match: 6. The germline V gene has CDR1 MDHEN and CDR2 SYDVKM. The CDR3 runs to 14 residues. CDR3 sequence (DNA): TGTGCCAGCAGCCCCCGGGACAGGACCTACGAGCAGTACTTC. Translated, it gives CASSPRDRTYEQYF.

V is TRBV5-4 and J is TRBJ2-7, with TRBD2 identical over 7 bases. Germline loops: CDR1 SGHNT, CDR2 YYREEE (reference sequence). This CDR3 has 15 amino acids. Trimming took 1 base from V and 3 from J; bases not matched to a gene: 7. The chain's CDR3 is CASSLYGREDYEQYF. In nucleotides, the CDR3 is TGTGCCAGCAGCTTGTACGGACGGGAGGACTACGAGCAGTACTTC.

This chain uses TRBV19 with TRBJ2-7; D is possibly TRBD2 (7 bases). The ends were cut back, 6 bases at V and 3 bases at J, with 12 bases in the middle. Germline values: CDR1 LNHDA, CDR2 SQIVND (reference sequence). CDR3 size: 13 residues. As DNA, the CDR3 is TGTGCCAGTAGGAGGGGGGGCGACTACGAGCAGTACTTC. This sequence encodes CASRRGGDYEQYF.

This rearrangement joins TRBV4-1 to TRBJ1-1; tentative D call: TRBD1 (6 bases). This CDR3 is built from 16 residues. The V end was cut by 4 bases, the J end by 1 base, with 16 bases between. Germline V gives CDR1 MGHRA, CDR2 YSYEKL. The CDR3, as DNA: TGCGCCAGCAGCCTCATCCCCGGGACATCGAACACTGAAGCTTTCTTT. This translates into CASSLIPGTSNTEAFF.

V is TRBV6-5 and J is TRBJ2-7; no clear D gene. This CDR3 region has 12 residues. Germline CDR1 and CDR2: MNHEY and SVGAGI. Trimming left V 2 bases short and J 2 bases short, with 4 bases between. The DNA for the CDR3 is TGTGCCAGCAGTTACGGGCCCTACGAGCAGTACTTC. Translation: CASSYGPYEQYF.

This sequence joins TRBV28 and TRBJ1-1; D remains unclear. The CDR3 sequence is 13 residues long. Germline lookup yields CDR1 MDHEN and CDR2 SYDVKM. The V and J ends lost 3 bases and 1 base respectively, with 6 bases between them. CDR3 region: CASSLIQNTEAFF. The CDR3 region has the DNA TGTGCCAGCAGTTTGATACAGAACACTGAAGCTTTCTTT.

The V and J genes are TRBV5-6 and TRBJ2-1, with D possibly called TRBD1 or TRBD2 (6 bases each). V lost 4 bases and J lost 8, with 16 bases in between. In germline, CDR1 is SGHDT, CDR2 YYEEEE. The CDR3 extends over 14 amino acids. CDR3 DNA sequence: TGTGCCAGCAGCCTGGAGGGGGACATCTATGAGCAGTTCTTC. It is translated as CASSLEGDIYEQFF.

The chain couples TRBV10-3 to TRBJ2-2; no clear D. There are 13 residues in the CDR3. CDR1 is ENHRY and CDR2 is SYGVKD in the germline V gene. The germline V and J ends were trimmed by 8 bases and 5 bases, with 12 bases remaining between them. In DNA, the CDR3 is TGTGCCATCTTTGTTACGAGGACCGGGGAGCTGTTTTTT. It is translated as CAIFVTRTGELFF.

This chain joins TRBV27 and TRBJ2-7; a weak D match, TRBD1 (5 bases). There are 14 residues in the CDR3. Germline-derived CDR1 and CDR2 are MNHEY and SMNVEV (reference sequence). V lost 3 bases and J 1 base, leaving 10 bases between the germline ends. The CDR3 DNA follows: TGTGCCAGCAGTTTCGGCAGGGCGTCCTACGAGCAGTACTTC. Its protein product is CASSFGRASYEQYF.

The gene calls are TRBV29-1 and TRBJ2-5; TRBD1 might be the D (5 bases). The CDR3 loop spans 12 amino acids. V lost 3 bases to trimming and J lost 2 bases, with 7 bases between them. Germline V gene sequence: CDR1 SQVTM, CDR2 ANQGSEA. For the CDR3, the DNA is TGCAGCGTTGAGTACAGGCAAGAGACCCAGTACTTC. Amino acids: CSVEYRQETQYF. Full variable domain (rest looked up from reference TRBV29-1 and TRBJ2-5): SAVISQKPSRDICQRGTSLTIQCQVDSQVTMMFWYRQQPGQSLTLIATANQGSEATYESGFVIDKFPISRPNLTFSTLTVSNMSPEDSSIYLCSVEYRQETQYFGPGTRLLVL.

The J gene is TRBJ2-7, the V gene TRBV9, with TRBD2 as a possible D gene (6 bases). Germline V CDR1 and CDR2: SGDLS, YYNGEE. The CDR3 extends over 17 amino acids. V gave up 4 bases and J gave up 2 bases, with 22 bases separating them. CDR3 bases: TGTGCCAGCAGCCCCGTTGGGGGGACGGTCTATACCTACGAGCAGTACTTC. Translated, it gives CASSPVGGTVYTYEQYF.

The chain links TRBV28 to TRBJ2-1; 7 bases line up with TRBD2. Germline CDR1 MDHEN, CDR2 SYDVKM. The CDR3 is made up of 16 amino acids. V was clipped by 5 bases and J by 0 bases; unmatched bases: 7. As DNA, the CDR3 is TGTGCCAGCAGTGCGACTAGCCCAAGCTCCTACAATGAGCAGTTCTTC. Its translation is CASSATSPSSYNEQFF.

This chain links TRBV6-6 with TRBJ2-7, with TRBD1 matching 7 bases. V gave up 4 bases and J gave up 4 bases; unmatched junction bases: 10. Germline CDR1 and CDR2: MNHNY and SVGAGI (reference sequence). This CDR3 is 15 amino acids long. The DNA for the CDR3 is TGTGCCAGCAGTTCATTCGAGGGGGCGATGTACGAGCAGTACTTC. This translates into CASSSFEGAMYEQYF.

Here the CDR3 reads CASSGTGSTEAFF. CDR3 in DNA: TGTGCCAGCAGTGGGACAGGGTCCACTGAAGCTTTCTTT. The chain joins TRBV25-1 to TRBJ1-1; 8 nucleotides agree with TRBD1. Losses at the gene ends were 4 bases for V and 4 bases for J; bases not matched to a gene: 2. CDR1 and CDR2 (germline): MGHDK, SYGVNS. There are 13 residues in the CDR3.

This clone occurred a few times. J is TRBJ1-1 and V is TRBV27, with 7 nucleotides matching TRBD1. With 3 bases clipped from V and 5 bases from J, the junction kept 6 bases outside the gene matches. This CDR3 is 14 amino acids long. The germline gives CDR1 MNHEY, CDR2 SMNVEV (reference sequence). The CDR3 sequence is CASSFGTGVTEAFF. CDR3 bases: TGTGCCAGCAGTTTCGGAACAGGGGTGACTGAAGCTTTCTTT.

The V call is TRBV21-1, the J call TRBJ2-7; the tabulated D call, TRBD1, remains unverified against the DNA. TRBV21-1 is a known pseudogene. The CDR3 length is 15 residues. This CDR3 reads CASHDRGLGSYEQYF. In DNA, the CDR3 is TGTGCCAGCCACGACAGGGGCCTCGGATCCTACGAGCAGTACTTC.

This sequence joins TRBV7-6 and TRBJ2-5; 8 nucleotides agree with TRBD2. The germline V gene has CDR1 SGHVS and CDR2 FNYEAQ. The V gene end was trimmed by 5 bases and the J gene end by 2 bases; junction bases not matched to a gene: 19. The CDR3 covers 19 residues. CDR3 loop: CASSPKEAYSGGLQETQYF. In DNA, the CDR3 is TGTGCCAGCAGCCCGAAAGAAGCCTACAGCGGGGGCCTGCAAGAGACCCAGTACTTC.

The V call is TRBV7-3, the J call TRBJ2-2; 15 nucleotides align to TRBD2. The CDR3 has 17 amino acids. The V gene's germline CDR1 is SGHTA and CDR2 FQGTGA. J gave up 3 bases and V 4 bases, and 3 bases lay outside the gene matches. The CDR3 DNA reads TGTGCCAGCAGCTCCGGACTAGCGGGGGGGGACACCGGGGAGCTGTTTTTT. It yields the protein CASSSGLAGGDTGELFF.

This clone was counted once. The V and J genes are TRBV2 and TRBJ2-3; 7 bases agree with TRBD1. The germline gives CDR1 SNHLY, CDR2 FYNNEI. The V gene end was trimmed by 6 bases and the J gene end by 3 bases; junction bases not matched to a gene: 6. The CDR3 extends over 14 amino acids. This chain's CDR3 is CASRENRGTDTQYF. In DNA form, the CDR3 reads TGTGCCAGCAGGGAGAACAGGGGAACAGATACGCAGTATTTT.

The chain joins TRBV5-4 to TRBJ2-2; 12 nucleotides line up with TRBD1. This CDR3 is 18 amino acids long. The J segment lost 5 bases and the V segment lost 4 bases, leaving 12 bases of the junction unmatched. Germline V lookup: CDR1 SGHNT, CDR2 YYREEE (reference sequence). The DNA for the CDR3 is TGTGCCAGCAGCCCGACCGTGGGGACAGGGGGCCAAACCGGGGAGCTGTTTTTT. Amino acids: CASSPTVGTGGQTGELFF.